This T cell receptor beta chain was found in a study of identifying expanded T cells in peripheral blood. From germline, CDR1 is SGHAT and CDR2 FQNNGV. Trimming took 0 bases from V and 3 from J, leaving 5 bases between them. The CDR3 runs to 14 residues. TCRdb keeps only in-frame clones here, not all; method: immunoSEQ multiplex PCR. The repertoire includes roughly 75,000 clones, about nine tenths of them detected once, and 2.5% to 3.5% sits in the top ten. The TCR originated in a person between 18 and 75 years old in good health. The gene calls are TRBV11-2 and TRBJ2-2, with no clear D. The source material was blood. CDR3 in amino acids: CASSLEGYTGELFF. The CDR3, as DNA: TGTGCCAGCAGCTTAGAAGGGTACACCGGGGAGCTGTTTTTT.